This paragraph covers one TCR beta chain sequence. Profiling relied on immunoSEQ multiplex PCR, and the TCRdb table lists in-frame clones only, not all of them. Here the sample spans approximately 290,000 clones, about 80% being singletons. During active infection, Seattle patients enrolled and were then monitored through disease. This sample is part of a study of blood T cell repertoires in COVID-19. Overall study: Whether acute or convalescent, the COVID-19 samples came from the United States, Italy and Spain.

Germline V gene lookup returns CDR1 LNHDA and CDR2 SQIVND (reference sequence). This CDR3 contains 12 residues. The ends lost 8 bases at V and 5 bases at J; junction bases unmatched: 5. This sequence joins TRBV19 and TRBJ2-5; 7 positions match TRBD1. Material: peripheral blood. This sequence originates from a person aged 65 to 79 with COVID-19, enrolled during active disease. The CDR3 sequence is CASSPGGETQYF. CDR3 DNA sequence: TGTGCCAGTTCCCCAGGGGGTGAGACCCAGTACTTC.